The T cell receptor (beta chain) described here comes from a study of CD8 T cells in ankylosing spondylitis. Libraries for TCR beta were made by quantitative 5'-RACE with molecular barcodes. Each CDR3 protein gets one entry after TCRdb re-called the 5' RACE reads with MiXCR. The data show just under 95,000 distinct CDR3 sequences, with about 9% seen just once and roughly 5% held by the top ten. This CDR3 is built from 12 residues. V lost 7 bases, J lost 2 bases, and 7 bases lay in between. CDR1 is SGHTA and CDR2 is FQGNSA in the germline V gene. There are a few counts of this clonotype. This TCR derives from a male donor with ankylosing spondylitis or in good health (not recorded which). The rearrangement uses TRBV7-2 and TRBJ2-3; TRBD2 is a possible D gene (5 bases). Sequencing was carried out using blood, either unsorted or a sorted T cell fraction (not recorded which). The CDR3, as DNA: TGTGCCAGCACGAGGGACACAGATACGCAGTATTTT. Translation: CASTRDTDTQYF.